The 18 T cell receptor beta chains in this list originate from one sample, sequenced in a study of control samples from healthy donors and cancer patients. Assay: immunoSEQ multiplex PCR; the TCRdb copy retains only in-frame clones and omits some. The profile shows 230,000 or so clones, roughly 94% of them singletons. The sequenced sample consisted of blood. These TCRs come from a man over 45 in good health.

As to this clone: Other DNA sequences in the sample encode the same CDR3. The chain joins TRBV20-1 to TRBJ1-6, with D possibly being TRBD1 (5 bases). The V gene lost 6 bases and the J gene lost 6 bases, with 6 bases spanning the gap. This CDR3 is built from 11 residues. From germline, CDR1 is DFQATT and CDR2 SNEGSKA (reference sequence). The CDR3 nucleotides read TGCAGTGCGGGGGGTAATTCACCCCTCCACTTT. This codes for CSAGGNSPLHF.

The chain carries TRBV28 and TRBJ2-3; TRBD1 matches 7 bases. The CDR3 has 16 residues. Germline trimming cut 5 bases from V and 3 bases from J; bases unmatched to any gene: 11. Germline values: CDR1 MDHEN, CDR2 SYDVKM. The CDR3 sequence: CASSPLRGRGTDTQYF. The CDR3 DNA is TGTGCCAGCAGTCCTCTAAGGGGGCGCGGGACAGATACGCAGTATTTT.

The gene calls are TRBV3-1 (or the pseudogene TRBV3-2) and TRBJ2-7, with 8 bases fitting TRBD1. This CDR3 spans 14 amino acids. Germline CDR1 and CDR2: LGHDT and YNNKEL (reference sequence). V lost 5 bases, J lost 1 base, and 4 bases stayed unmatched. The CDR3 coding sequence is TGTGCCAGCAGCGGGACAGGTACATCCTACGAGCAGTACTTC. This gives the protein CASSGTGTSYEQYF.

This clone has just one count. This rearrangement joins TRBV6-5 to TRBJ1-1; 9 bases align to TRBD1. J gave up 10 bases and V 6 bases, and 12 bases lay outside the gene matches. The CDR3 length is 14 residues. Germline V gene data show CDR1 as MNHEY and CDR2 as SVGAGI. The CDR3 bases are TGTGCCAGCAGCCAGGGACAGGGAGGAGTAAGAGCTTTCTTT. This encodes CASSQGQGGVRAFF.

The chain recombines TRBV4-3 with TRBJ1-2; 7 nucleotides line up with TRBD1. Trimming removed 0 bases from V and 6 bases from J; junction bases left unmatched: 7. Per germline, CDR1 LGHNA and CDR2 YSLEER. The CDR3 spans 15 residues. The CDR3 region is CASSQERTGLNGYTF. The CDR3 coding sequence is TGCGCCAGCAGCCAAGAACGGACAGGTCTCAATGGCTACACCTTC.

The rearrangement links TRBV15 to TRBJ1-5; D unresolved. Germline V gene lookup returns CDR1 LNHNV and CDR2 YYDKDF (reference sequence). Trimming shortened V by 5 bases and J by 4 bases, and 15 bases separated the two germline ends. CDR3 size: 15 residues. CDR3 sequence (DNA): TGTGCCACCAGCCCCTCTGGGTATGTGAATCAGCCCCAGCATTTT. It is translated as CATSPSGYVNQPQHF.

The V gene is TRBV27, the J gene TRBJ1-2, with 7 positions matching TRBD1. The CDR3 is made up of 14 amino acids. Germline CDR1 is MNHEY and CDR2 is SMNVEV (reference sequence). V shed 6 bases, J shed 3 bases, and the junction held 7 bases outside the gene matches. The DNA for the CDR3 is TGTGCCAGCAGGCAGGGGGGGCGGGACTATGGCTACACCTTC. Its protein is CASRQGGRDYGYTF.

V and J are TRBV11-2 and TRBJ1-5, with D unclear. V gave up 1 base and J gave up 6 bases, with 10 bases separating them. Germline V gene sequence: CDR1 SGHAT, CDR2 FQNNGV. The CDR3 totals 14 residues. Here the CDR3 reads CASSLALGAQPQHF. The CDR3 nucleotides are TGTGCCAGCAGCTTAGCCCTGGGAGCTCAGCCCCAGCATTTT.

The V call is TRBV5-1, the J call TRBJ2-4, with unresolved D. The CDR3 length is 16 residues. Trimming took 0 bases from V and 3 from J, leaving 13 bases between them. Per germline, CDR1 SGHRS and CDR2 YFSETQ. CDR3: CASSLVLGMGKNIQYF. The CDR3 nucleotides read TGCGCCAGCAGCTTGGTTCTGGGGATGGGCAAAAACATTCAGTACTTC.

The CDR3 region is CASRLEAQGGEQFF. CDR3 sequence (DNA): TGTGCCAGCCGGCTTGAGGCCCAAGGAGGTGAGCAGTTCTTC. The J gene is TRBJ2-1, the V gene TRBV7-9, with a possible D match to TRBD2 (5 bases). CDR3 length equals 14 residues. V was clipped by 8 bases and J by 9 bases, with 20 bases between them. Germline V gives CDR1 SEHNR, CDR2 FQNEAQ (reference sequence). The full variable domain, rest sourced from reference TRBV7-9 and TRBJ2-1, is DTGVSQNPRHKITKRGQNVTFRCDPISEHNRLYWYRQTLGQGPEFLTYFQNEAQLEKSRLLSDRFSAERPKGSFSTLEIQRTEQGDSAMYLCASRLEAQGGEQFFGPGTRLTVL.

The chain employs TRBV7-9 and TRBJ1-6; 9 bases match TRBD1. J lost 10 bases, V lost 8 bases, and 12 bases had no gene match. Looked up from germline, CDR1 is SEHNR and CDR2 is FQNEAQ (reference sequence). CDR3 length: 15 amino acids. CDR3 sequence (DNA): TGTGCCAGCGAAGGGACAGGGTCGGGGGAATCACCCCTCCACTTT. Protein: CASEGTGSGESPLHF. Using reference TRBV7-9 and TRBJ1-6 for the parts outside the CDR3, the full variable domain is DTGVSQNPRHKITKRGQNVTFRCDPISEHNRLYWYRQTLGQGPEFLTYFQNEAQLEKSRLLSDRFSAERPKGSFSTLEIQRTEQGDSAMYLCASEGTGSGESPLHFGNGTRLTVT.

The chain uses TRBV4-2 and TRBJ1-4; 10 nucleotides line up with TRBD1. In germline, CDR1 is LGHNA, CDR2 YNFKEQ. The V and J ends lost 4 bases and 11 bases, in that order; junction bases with no gene match: 10. This CDR3 spans 15 amino acids. For the CDR3, the DNA is TGTGCCAGCAGCCCACAAGTCGACAGGGGGCCGAAACTGTTTTTT. It codes for CASSPQVDRGPKLFF.

Regarding this clone: Sequence at one end of the junction differs from germline and may be a read error. Other DNA sequences within the sample encode an identical CDR3. The J gene is TRBJ1-2, the V gene TRBV5-8; D remains ambiguous. Germline V gives CDR1 SGHTS, CDR2 YDEGEE. The CDR3 contains 15 residues. CDR3 in DNA: TGTGCCAGCAGCCCCGGGGTCCCTCATCTTTCTGGCTACACTTTC. Protein sequence: CASSPGVPHLSGYTF.

The chain employs TRBV5-1 and TRBJ1-1; D unresolved. This CDR3 comprises 14 residues. Trimming left V 3 bases short and J 4 bases short, with 13 bases between. Germline V gene lookup returns CDR1 SGHRS and CDR2 YFSETQ. Here the CDR3 DNA reads TGCGCCAGCAGCTCTCTACTGGAGAGCACTGAAGCTTTCTTT. This sequence encodes CASSSLLESTEAFF.

On this clone itself: Relative to the germline gene, one junction end is altered; a read error may explain this. The V call is TRBV3-1 (or the pseudogene TRBV3-2), the J call TRBJ2-3, with a weak D call TRBD2 (7 bases). CDR3 length: 15 amino acids. Germline V gene sequence: CDR1 LGHDT, CDR2 YNNKEL (reference sequence). The CDR3 DNA reads as TGTGCCGGCAGCCAAGGGGGGGACCGCACAGATACGCAGTATTTT. This sequence encodes CAGSQGGDRTDTQYF.

This chain links TRBV5-1 with TRBJ2-5; 10 nucleotides match TRBD1. Germline CDR1 and CDR2: SGHRS and YFSETQ. V gave up 6 bases and J gave up 1 base; unmatched junction bases: 9. The CDR3 is 16 residues long. This CDR3 is CASTLPGQGTQETQYF. The CDR3 region has the DNA TGCGCCAGCACCCTTCCGGGACAGGGGACCCAAGAGACCCAGTACTTC.

The genes are TRBV5-1 and TRBJ2-7; tentative D call: TRBD2 (5 bases). There are 15 residues in the CDR3. V dropped 0 bases and J dropped 3 bases, with 13 bases sitting between them. Germline assignment: CDR1 SGHRS and CDR2 YFSETQ. CDR3 amino acids: CASSLGGSAVYEQYF. CDR3 nucleotides: TGCGCCAGCAGCTTGGGCGGGTCGGCGGTCTACGAGCAGTACTTC.

The genes are TRBV18 and TRBJ2-3; unclear D gene. Germline V gene sequence: CDR1 KGHSH, CDR2 LQKENI. The ends were cut back, 3 bases at V and 6 bases at J, with 10 bases in the middle. This CDR3 is 13 amino acids long. The CDR3 nucleotides read TGTGCCAGCTCACCGCTGTTGGTTGATACGCAGTATTTT. It is translated as CASSPLLVDTQYF.